What follows are 20 T cell receptor beta chains derived from one specimen sequenced in a study of molecular identifiers for immune sequencing clone quantification. TCRdb re-analysed the PCR reads in MiXCR, keeping a single row per CDR3 protein. The table records about half a million distinct CDR3 sequences, under 30% of them present only once. Input material: naive CD8+ T cells from blood, with Jurkat cell RNA spiked in. Subset in this sample: FACS-sorted CD8+CD4-CCR7+CD45RA+ naive T cells. The receptors were sampled from a human donor in good health. Some libraries in this study had Jurkat cell RNA spiked in.

This clonotype is a singleton in its sample. One base away lies a much larger clone, so this may be a sequencing read error. The conserved phenylalanine or tryptophan normally closing the CDR3 is absent here, so this likely arose from a read error. This chain connects TRBV9 to TRBJ1-1; 9 bases line up with TRBD1. The germline gives CDR1 SGDLS, CDR2 YYNGEE. V dropped 4 bases and J dropped 7; count of bases not matched to a gene: 11. The CDR3 length is 15 residues. Here the CDR3 reads CASSQAPGQGYEAFI. In DNA form, the CDR3 reads TGTGCCAGCAGCCAAGCTCCGGGACAGGGATATGAAGCTTTCATT.

This clonotype was observed a few times. This CDR3 reads CASSLVTSTGELFF. The CDR3 bases are TGTGCCAGCAGCTTAGTAACTAGCACCGGGGAGCTGTTTTTT. The rearrangement joins TRBV11-1 to TRBJ2-2, with a weak D call TRBD2 (5 bases). The ends were cut back, 1 base at V and 4 bases at J, with 7 bases in the middle. The CDR3 runs 14 residues. The germline V gene encodes CDR1 SGHAT and CDR2 FQDESV (reference sequence). Filled out from reference TRBV11-1 and TRBJ2-2, the complete variable domain reads EAEVAQSPRYKITEKSQAVAFWCDPISGHATLYWYRQILGQGPELLVQFQDESVVDDSQLPKDRFSAERLKGVDSTLKIQPAELGDSAMYLCASSLVTSTGELFFGEGSRLTVL.

This clonotype appeared once. This chain uses TRBV12-3 or TRBV12-4 with TRBJ2-3; TRBD2 aligns across 8 bases. This CDR3 spans 14 amino acids. V gave up 6 bases and J gave up 3 bases; unmatched junction bases: 5. CDR3 protein: CASRFGGRTDTQYF. The DNA for the CDR3 is TGTGCCAGCAGGTTTGGCGGGAGGACAGATACGCAGTATTTT.

The chain links TRBV12-3 or TRBV12-4 to TRBJ2-3; 14 positions agree with TRBD2. V shed 5 bases and J 1 base; nucleotides not matched to a gene: 11. CDR3 length equals 19 residues. The CDR3 is CASSIRLAGGPGGTDTQYF. The DNA for the CDR3 is TGTGCCAGCAGTATTAGACTAGCGGGGGGGCCTGGAGGCACAGATACGCAGTATTTT.

Notes on this clonotype: With a much larger clone just one base away, this may be a read error. The rearrangement joins TRBV6-5 to TRBJ2-1; D might be TRBD1 or TRBD2, each matching 5 bases. The V gene lost 8 bases and the J gene lost 8 bases, with 31 bases spanning the gap. Germline values: CDR1 MNHEY, CDR2 SVGAGI. The CDR3 consists of 18 residues. The CDR3 DNA sequence: TGTGCCAGCTATTGTCGCGTCGTGGGGGACGCGCCCGTTTATGAGCAGTTCTTC. Translation: CASYCRVVGDAPVYEQFF.

The chain uses TRBV6-2 or TRBV6-3 and TRBJ2-7; tentatively, D is TRBD2 (5 bases). This CDR3 contains 16 residues. Germline V gene sequence: CDR1 MNHEY, CDR2 SVGEGT. V gave up 7 bases and J gave up 0 bases, with 19 bases separating them. CDR3 DNA: TGTGCCAGCACCGGGTTACGCTTGGAGGACTCCTACGAGCAGTACTTC. This gives the protein CASTGLRLEDSYEQYF.

This rearrangement joins TRBV27 to TRBJ2-5; maybe TRBD2 (5 bases). There are 14 residues in the CDR3. The V gene's germline CDR1 is MNHEY and CDR2 SMNVEV (reference sequence). The ends were cut back, 2 bases at V and 5 bases at J, with 12 bases in the middle. The CDR3 reads CASSLTLAGETQYF. Written as DNA, the CDR3 is TGTGCCAGCAGTTTAACTCTAGCTGGGGAGACCCAGTACTTC.

This clonotype was seen only a few times. V is TRBV25-1 and J is TRBJ1-2; 9 bases fit TRBD1. Losses at the gene ends were 1 base for V and 4 bases for J; bases not matched to a gene: 4. This CDR3 is built from 15 residues. Germline V gene data show CDR1 as MGHDK and CDR2 as SYGVNS. The CDR3 region has the DNA TGTGCCAGCAGTGAATTCGGGGACAGGGCCTATGGCTACACCTTC. Protein product: CASSEFGDRAYGYTF.

The chain joins TRBV29-1 to TRBJ2-7; TRBD1 matches at 11 bases. Per germline, CDR1 SQVTM and CDR2 ANQGSEA. This CDR3 has 14 amino acids. V shed 0 bases, J shed 3 bases, and the junction held 1 base outside the gene matches. This CDR3 reads CSVEEGQGDYEQYF. The CDR3 nucleotides read TGCAGCGTTGAAGAGGGACAGGGGGACTACGAGCAGTACTTC.

This clonotype was counted only a few times. The J gene is TRBJ2-3, the V gene TRBV6-6; D is ambiguous. CDR3 length: 16 amino acids. Trimming cost V 2 bases and J 0 bases, with 12 bases left between them. From germline, CDR1 is MNHNY and CDR2 SVGAGI (reference sequence). CDR3 sequence reads: CASSYPAESSTDTQYF. Here the CDR3 DNA reads TGTGCCAGCAGTTACCCCGCAGAATCTAGCACAGATACGCAGTATTTT.

Details on this clonotype: One base away lies a much larger clone, so this may be a sequencing read error. This chain links TRBV30 with TRBJ2-5, with a possible D match to TRBD2 (5 bases). Germline V lookup: CDR1 GTSNPN, CDR2 SVGIG (reference sequence). Trimming took 4 bases from V and 9 from J, leaving 21 bases between them. The CDR3 length is 14 residues. CDR3 region: CAWTRDTLREPQYF. CDR3 DNA sequence: TGTGCCTGGACGCGAGACACGCTTAGGGAGCCCCAGTACTTC.

Concerning this clonotype: This could be a read error, since a much larger clone is one nucleotide away. The rearrangement links TRBV4-1 to TRBJ2-7; D is possibly TRBD1 (6 bases). CDR3 size: 15 residues. The germline V gene has CDR1 MGHRA and CDR2 YSYEKL. Deletions cut 2 bases from V and 9 bases from J, with 20 bases between. The CDR3 DNA sequence: TGCGCCAGCAGCCAATATAGGACAGCCGTGGGGGCGCAGTACTTC. This sequence encodes CASSQYRTAVGAQYF.

This clonotype was seen only a few times. This chain uses TRBV5-1 with TRBJ2-2; D is uncertain. Germline V gene data show CDR1 as SGHRS and CDR2 as YFSETQ. CDR3 length equals 12 residues. V lost 3 bases and J 10 bases, leaving 10 bases between the germline ends. The CDR3 DNA reads as TGCGCCAGCAGCTCCGTGGGGTTGGAGCTGTTTTTT. Translated: CASSSVGLELFF.

The rearrangement uses TRBV7-9 and TRBJ2-7; D might be TRBD2 (6 bases). Germline lookup yields CDR1 SEHNR and CDR2 FQNEAQ (reference sequence). The CDR3 runs 14 residues. V was clipped by 5 bases and J by 3 bases, with 14 bases between them. The CDR3 nucleotides are TGTGCCAGCAGCCTCCCCGGGGAGGACTACGAGCAGTACTTC. Protein product: CASSLPGEDYEQYF.

V usage is TRBV27 and J usage is TRBJ2-7; 7 bases agree with TRBD1. This CDR3 is 15 amino acids long. V lost 7 bases to trimming and J lost 6 bases; unmatched junction nucleotides: 15. Germline V gene sequence: CDR1 MNHEY, CDR2 SMNVEV (reference sequence). The CDR3 loop is CASTQIRPGGSEQYF. For the CDR3, the DNA is TGTGCCAGCACCCAAATTAGGCCAGGGGGTAGCGAGCAGTACTTC.

This clonotype was picked up many times. The J gene is TRBJ1-1, the V gene TRBV2; 9 bases are shared with TRBD1. Germline V CDR1 and CDR2: SNHLY, FYNNEI. V trimming: 5 bases; J trimming: 0 bases; junction bases outside the gene matches: 10. CDR3 length: 17 residues. The CDR3 DNA reads as TGTGCCAGCAGTTTACAGGGACAGGGTTCCATGAACACTGAAGCTTTCTTT. As protein: CASSLQGQGSMNTEAFF.

V gene TRBV19 combines with J gene TRBJ2-2; D perhaps matches TRBD2 (5 bases). CDR3 length: 15 amino acids. Germline values: CDR1 LNHDA, CDR2 SQIVND (reference sequence). The V end was cut by 2 bases, the J end by 1 base, with 8 bases between. The CDR3 region is CASSIFAGNTGELFF. Here the CDR3 DNA reads TGTGCCAGTAGTATATTCGCGGGGAACACCGGGGAGCTGTTTTTT.

The sample holds one count of this clonotype. Since a much larger clone is just one base distant, this may be a read error. The chain couples TRBV28 to TRBJ2-3; 8 bases align to TRBD2. Germline loops: CDR1 MDHEN, CDR2 SYDVKM. After removal of 6 bases from V and 7 bases from J, the junction contained 12 bases not matched to a gene. The CDR3 loop spans 15 amino acids. The CDR3 protein is CASSLLADPRYTQYF. Here the CDR3 DNA reads TGTGCCAGCAGCCTACTAGCGGACCCTAGATATACGCAGTATTTT.

This clonotype has a handful of counts. V gene TRBV19 combines with J gene TRBJ2-1; 7 bases map to TRBD2. Germline V gives CDR1 LNHDA, CDR2 SQIVND (reference sequence). The CDR3 consists of 13 residues. The trim removed 3 bases at V and 9 bases at J, leaving 5 bases unmatched. CDR3 nucleotides: TGTGCCAGTAGTATCAGTGGCGGGGGTGAGCAGTTCTTC. Encoded protein: CASSISGGGEQFF.

A few counts support this clonotype. This sequence joins TRBV11-2 and TRBJ2-7; D uncertain. This CDR3 is built from 15 residues. Trimming removed 0 bases from V and 2 bases from J, with 11 bases in between. From germline, CDR1 is SGHAT and CDR2 FQNNGV. The CDR3 protein is CASSLDFLLTYEQYF. Written as DNA, the CDR3 is TGTGCCAGCAGCTTAGACTTTCTACTGACCTACGAGCAGTACTTC.